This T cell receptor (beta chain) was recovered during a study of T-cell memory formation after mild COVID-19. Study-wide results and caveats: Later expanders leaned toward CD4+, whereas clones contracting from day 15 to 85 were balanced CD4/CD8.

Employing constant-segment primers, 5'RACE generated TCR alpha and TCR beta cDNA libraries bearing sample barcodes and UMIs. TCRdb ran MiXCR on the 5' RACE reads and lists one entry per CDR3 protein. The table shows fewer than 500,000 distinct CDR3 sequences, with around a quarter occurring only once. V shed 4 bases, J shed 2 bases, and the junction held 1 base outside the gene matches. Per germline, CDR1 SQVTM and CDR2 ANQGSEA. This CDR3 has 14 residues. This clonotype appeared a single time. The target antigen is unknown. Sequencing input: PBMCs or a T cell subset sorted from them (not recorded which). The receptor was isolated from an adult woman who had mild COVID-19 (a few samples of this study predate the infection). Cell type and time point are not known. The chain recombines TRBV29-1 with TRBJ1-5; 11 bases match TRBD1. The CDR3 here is CSVVGQGGNQPQHF. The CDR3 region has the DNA TGCAGCGTTGTGGGACAGGGGGGCAATCAGCCCCAGCATTTT.